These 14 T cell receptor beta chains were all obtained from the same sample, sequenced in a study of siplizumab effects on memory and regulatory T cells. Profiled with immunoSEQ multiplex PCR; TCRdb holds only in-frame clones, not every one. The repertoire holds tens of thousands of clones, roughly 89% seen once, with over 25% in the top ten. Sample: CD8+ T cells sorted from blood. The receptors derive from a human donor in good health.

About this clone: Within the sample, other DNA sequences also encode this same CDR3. This CDR3 is CASSLTGDYGYTF. The CDR3 DNA reads TGTGCCAGCAGTCTGACAGGGGACTATGGCTACACCTTC. The V call is TRBV27, the J call TRBJ1-2, with 8 bases lining up with TRBD1. CDR3 length: 13 amino acids. Trimming at V came to 5 bases and at J to 3 bases, leaving 2 bases not matched to a gene. Germline V gene data show CDR1 as MNHEY and CDR2 as SMNVEV (reference sequence).

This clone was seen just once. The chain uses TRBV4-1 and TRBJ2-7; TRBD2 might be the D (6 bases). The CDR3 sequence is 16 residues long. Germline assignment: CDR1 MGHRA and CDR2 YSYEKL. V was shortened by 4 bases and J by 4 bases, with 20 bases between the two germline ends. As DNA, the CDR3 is TGCGCCAGCAGCCCCGGTCTAAGCGGGCGGCCGTACGAGCAGTACTTC. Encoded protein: CASSPGLSGRPYEQYF.

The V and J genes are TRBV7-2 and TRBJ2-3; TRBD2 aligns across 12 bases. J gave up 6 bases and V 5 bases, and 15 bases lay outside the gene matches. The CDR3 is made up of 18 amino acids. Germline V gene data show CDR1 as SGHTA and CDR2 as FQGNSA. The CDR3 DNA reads TGTGCCAGCAGCCAACTAGCGGGGGGCTTCGGTTATTCGGATACGCAGTATTTT. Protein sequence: CASSQLAGGFGYSDTQYF.

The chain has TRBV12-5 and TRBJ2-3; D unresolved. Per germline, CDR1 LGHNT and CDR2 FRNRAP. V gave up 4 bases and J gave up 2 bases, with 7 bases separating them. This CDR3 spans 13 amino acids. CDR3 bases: TGTGCTAGTGGTTCGGCACCCACAGATACGCAGTATTTT. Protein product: CASGSAPTDTQYF.

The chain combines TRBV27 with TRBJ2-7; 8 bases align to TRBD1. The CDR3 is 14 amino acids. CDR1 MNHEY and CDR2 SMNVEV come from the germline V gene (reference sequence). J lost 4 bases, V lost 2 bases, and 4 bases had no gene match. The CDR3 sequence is CASSLTGGFYEQYF. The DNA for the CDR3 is TGTGCCAGCAGTTTAACAGGGGGATTTTACGAGCAGTACTTC.

The CDR3 DNA follows: TGTGCCAGCAGTGCGACAGGGGGCGGAAGTCAGCCCCAGCATTTT. It specifies CASSATGGGSQPQHF. The chain uses TRBV2 and TRBJ1-5; 10 bases line up with TRBD1. The CDR3 extends over 15 amino acids. V was clipped by 4 bases and J by 6 bases; unmatched bases: 6. Germline V gene data show CDR1 as SNHLY and CDR2 as FYNNEI.

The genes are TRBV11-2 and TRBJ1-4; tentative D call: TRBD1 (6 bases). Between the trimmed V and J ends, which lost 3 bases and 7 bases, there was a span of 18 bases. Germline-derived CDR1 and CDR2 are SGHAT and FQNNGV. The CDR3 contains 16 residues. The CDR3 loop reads CASSFFGSGVGEKLFF. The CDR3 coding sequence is TGTGCCAGCAGCTTTTTTGGTTCAGGGGTGGGTGAAAAACTGTTTTTT.

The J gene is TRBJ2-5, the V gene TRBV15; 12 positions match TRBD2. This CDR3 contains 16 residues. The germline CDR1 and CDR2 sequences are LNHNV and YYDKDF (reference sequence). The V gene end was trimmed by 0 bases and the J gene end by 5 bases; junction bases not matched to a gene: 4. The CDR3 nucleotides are TGTGCCACCAGCAGAGATCAGACTAGCGGGAGCGAGACCCAGTACTTC. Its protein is CATSRDQTSGSETQYF.

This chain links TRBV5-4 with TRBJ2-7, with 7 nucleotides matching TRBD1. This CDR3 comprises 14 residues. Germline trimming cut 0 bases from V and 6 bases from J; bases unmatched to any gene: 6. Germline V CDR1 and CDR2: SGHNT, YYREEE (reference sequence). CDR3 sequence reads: CASSLGQGTREQYF. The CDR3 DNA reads TGTGCCAGCAGCTTGGGACAGGGTACCCGCGAGCAGTACTTC.

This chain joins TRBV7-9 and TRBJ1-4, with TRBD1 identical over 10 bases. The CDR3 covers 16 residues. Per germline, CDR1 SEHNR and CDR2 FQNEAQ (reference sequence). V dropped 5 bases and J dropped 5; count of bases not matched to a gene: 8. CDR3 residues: CASSATGTGENEKLFF. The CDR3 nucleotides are TGTGCCAGCAGCGCCACCGGGACAGGGGAAAATGAAAAACTGTTTTTT.

CDR3 in amino acids: CATSRDRRQVLNQPQHF. As DNA, the CDR3 is TGTGCCACCAGCAGAGATCGACGACAGGTTCTTAATCAGCCCCAGCATTTT. This chain joins TRBV15 and TRBJ1-5; D possibly corresponds to TRBD1 (6 bases). Trimming cost V 0 bases and J 4 bases, with 16 bases left between them. This CDR3 is 17 amino acids long. CDR1 and CDR2 from the germline V gene are LNHNV and YYDKDF (reference sequence).

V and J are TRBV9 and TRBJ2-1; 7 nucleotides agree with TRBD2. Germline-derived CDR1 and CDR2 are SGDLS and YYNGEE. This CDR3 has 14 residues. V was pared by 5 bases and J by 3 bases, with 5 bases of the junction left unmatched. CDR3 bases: TGTGCCAGCAGTAGCGGACTAGACTACAATGAGCAGTTCTTC. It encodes CASSSGLDYNEQFF. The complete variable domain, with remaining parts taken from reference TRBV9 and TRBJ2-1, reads DSGVTQTPKHLITATGQRVTLRCSPRSGDLSVYWYQQSLDQGLQFLIQYYNGEERAKGNILERFSAQQFPDLHSELNLSSLELGDSALYFCASSSGLDYNEQFFGPGTRLTVL.

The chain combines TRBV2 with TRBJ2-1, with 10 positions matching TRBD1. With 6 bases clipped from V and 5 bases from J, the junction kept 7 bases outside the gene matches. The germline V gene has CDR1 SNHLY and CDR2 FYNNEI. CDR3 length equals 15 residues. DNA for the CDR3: TGTGCCAGCAGCTGGGGACAGGGGTTAGACAATGAGCAGTTCTTC. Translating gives CASSWGQGLDNEQFF.

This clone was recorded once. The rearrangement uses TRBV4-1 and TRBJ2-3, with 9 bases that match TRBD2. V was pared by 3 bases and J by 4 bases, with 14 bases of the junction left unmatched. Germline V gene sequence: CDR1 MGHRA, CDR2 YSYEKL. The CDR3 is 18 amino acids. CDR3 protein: CASSHGLLSGSLADTQYF. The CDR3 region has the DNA TGCGCCAGCAGCCACGGGTTGCTTAGCGGGAGCCTCGCAGATACGCAGTATTTT.